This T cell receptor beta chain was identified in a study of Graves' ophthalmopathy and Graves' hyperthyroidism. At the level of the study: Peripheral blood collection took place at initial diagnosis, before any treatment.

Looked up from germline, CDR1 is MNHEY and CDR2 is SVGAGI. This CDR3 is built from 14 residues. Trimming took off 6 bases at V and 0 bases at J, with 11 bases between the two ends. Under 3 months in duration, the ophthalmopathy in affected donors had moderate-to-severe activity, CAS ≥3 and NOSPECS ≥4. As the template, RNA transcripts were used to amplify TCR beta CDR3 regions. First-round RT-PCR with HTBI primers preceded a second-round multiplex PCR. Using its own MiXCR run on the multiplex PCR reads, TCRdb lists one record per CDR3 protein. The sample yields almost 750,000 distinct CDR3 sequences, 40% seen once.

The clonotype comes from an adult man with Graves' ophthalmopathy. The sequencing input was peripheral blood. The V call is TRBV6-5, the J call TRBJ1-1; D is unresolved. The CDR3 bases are TGTGCCAGCAGAACCAAAGGACTGAACACTGAAGCTTTCTTT. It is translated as CASRTKGLNTEAFF.